This TCR beta chain originates from a study of cytomegalovirus exposure and HLA in healthy donors. Broader study findings: A later analysis found TCR association rates differed by HLA locus, highest for DRB1 and lowest for HLA-C. Specific recognition of CMV antigens was confirmed in vitro for a few chains (all CMV-associated).

The PCR ran on 60 Vbeta and 13 Jbeta primers. The repertoire was sequenced with immunoSEQ multiplex PCR; TCRdb's copy has only in-frame clones and lacks some. The sample has about 190,000 clones, approximately 70% seen once. The CDR3 runs 19 residues. Unmatched junction bases numbered 13, after V lost 5 bases and J lost 2 bases. The germline V gene has CDR1 SGHVS and CDR2 FQNEAQ. Regarding this clone: Antigen specificity is unknown.

At sampling all donors were nominally healthy, likely with unrecorded immune exposures. The chain recombines TRBV7-8 with TRBJ1-5; 12 nucleotides line up with TRBD1. Specimen: PBMCs. The sequence was obtained from a woman aged 25-40 years in good health and CMV-seronegative. In nucleotides, the CDR3 is TGTGCCAGCAGCCCATTTCGCGGGACAGGGGGCGCGGGCAATCAGCCCCAGCATTTT. Translated: CASSPFRGTGGAGNQPQHF. The full variable domain, in which reference TRBV7-8 and TRBJ1-5 provide the parts outside the CDR3, is GAGVSQSPRYKVAKRGQDVALRCDPISGHVSLFWYQQALGQGPEFLTYFQNEAQLDKSGLPSDRFFAERPEGSVSTLKIQRTQQEDSAVYLCASSPFRGTGGAGNQPQHFGDGTRLSIL.